This T cell receptor beta chain was sequenced for a study of blood T cell repertoires in COVID-19 (dated by TCRdb to the early 2020s). Broadly, across the study: Collaborator samples came from the United States, Italy and Spain and covered acute and convalescent phases of COVID-19. The material from the prospective study consisted of cDNA or gDNA derived from T cells, B-cell-depleted T cells, or PBMCs. Subjects who had been exposed to COVID-19, were actively infected with it, or had recovered from it provided the deeply sampled blood TCRbeta repertoires that made up the dataset. The repertoires were released in a freely available public database meant as a resource for research on the immune response to SARS-CoV-2. Samples came from the ongoing ImmuneRACE study (first 160 participants) plus 1,254 subjects from 6 global collaborators. Nearly every sample came with metadata listing a de-identified subject ID, COVID-19 status, age in years and sex. Where available, HLA class I and class II types were taken from metadata supplied by the sample provider and were not determined by assay-based typing. Results and caveats for the whole study, not just this receptor: How much clinical and demographic metadata was included differed by source and by participant, and the metadata was provided uncurated.

Note on this clone: Its specific antigen is unknown. No per-base quality is available; no much larger clone lies one base away.

Whole blood was collected in K2EDTA tubes by collaborating institutions according to the institutions' own protocols. For TCRbeta analysis, collaborator samples were shipped as frozen whole blood, as isolated PBMCs, or as DNA extracted from either sample type. The CDR1 and CDR2 encoded by the germline V gene are SGHRS and YFSETQ. The CDR3 contains 16 residues, cysteine and phenylalanine counted. The DNA shown is the 48-base CDR3, in frame from base 1. The V end loses 2 bases and the J end loses 0 bases, and a stretch of 12 bases separates them. TCRbeta CDR3 regions were amplified from genomic DNA by means of the immunoSEQ Assay, a bias-controlled multiplex PCR. The paper's data handling went like this. The number of nucleated cells in each sample was estimated by amplification of reference gene primers within the assay. Sequence reads were collapsed and filtered to measure the absolute abundance of every unique TCRbeta CDR3 rearrangement. For each sample, productive Simpson clonality was calculated as the square root of Simpson's diversity index over productive rearrangements. Entries here come from immuneACCESS through TCRdb and include only in-frame sequences with V and J called. Some clones fail to appear in such tables; in the studies checked, an unresolved V gene covers under half of the shortfall, and the cause of the remainder is unknown. For V, J and clone size, that table is used; D and trimming come from the DNA. The sample contains some 150,000 clones, around 86% of them found a single time. Clones ranked in the top ten supply about 1.6% of the sample.

The sequence was collected from a human donor in a cohort sampled during active COVID-19. The sequence links TRBV5-1 to TRBJ1-3; the D gene is perhaps TRBD1, on 5 matching bases. Sequenced sample: peripheral blood. The nucleotide sequence is TGCGCCAGCAGCTTAACAGACAGAACCTCTGGAAACACCATATATTTT. This encodes CASSLTDRTSGNTIYF. Full variable domain (CDR3 extended with the reference TRBV5-1 and TRBJ1-3 proteins): KAGVTQTPRYLIKTRGQQVTLSCSPISGHRSVSWYQQTPGQGLQFLFEYFSETQRNKGNFPGRFSGRQFSNSRSEMNVSTLELGDSALYLCASSLTDRTSGNTIYFGEGSWLTVV.